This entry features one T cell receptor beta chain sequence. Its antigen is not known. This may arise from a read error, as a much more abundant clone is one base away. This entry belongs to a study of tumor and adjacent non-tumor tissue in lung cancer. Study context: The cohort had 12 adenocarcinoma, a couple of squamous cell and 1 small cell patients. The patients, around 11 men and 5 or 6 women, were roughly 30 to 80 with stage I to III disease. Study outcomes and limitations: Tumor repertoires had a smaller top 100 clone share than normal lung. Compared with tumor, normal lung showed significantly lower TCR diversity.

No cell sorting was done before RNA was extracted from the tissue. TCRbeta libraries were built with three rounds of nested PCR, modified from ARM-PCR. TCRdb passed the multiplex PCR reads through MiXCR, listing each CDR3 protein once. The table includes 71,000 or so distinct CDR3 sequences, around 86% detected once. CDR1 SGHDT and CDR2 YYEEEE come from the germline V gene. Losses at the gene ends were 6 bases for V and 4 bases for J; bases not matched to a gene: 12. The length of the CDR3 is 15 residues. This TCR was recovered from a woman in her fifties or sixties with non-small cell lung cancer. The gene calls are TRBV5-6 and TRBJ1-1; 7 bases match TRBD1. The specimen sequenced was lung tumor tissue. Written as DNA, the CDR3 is TGTGCCAGCAACTTAATTGACAGGGAGGCCACTGAAGCTTTCTTT. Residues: CASNLIDREATEAFF.